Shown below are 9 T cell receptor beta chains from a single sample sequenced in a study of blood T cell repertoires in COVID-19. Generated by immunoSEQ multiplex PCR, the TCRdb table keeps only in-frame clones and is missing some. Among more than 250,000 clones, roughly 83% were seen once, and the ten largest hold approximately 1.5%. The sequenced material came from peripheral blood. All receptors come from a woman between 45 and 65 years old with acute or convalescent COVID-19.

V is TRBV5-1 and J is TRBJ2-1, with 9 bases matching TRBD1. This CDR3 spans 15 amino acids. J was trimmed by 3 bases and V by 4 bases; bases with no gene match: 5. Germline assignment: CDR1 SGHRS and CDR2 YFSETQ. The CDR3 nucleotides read TGCGCCAGCAGCACGGGACAGGGCGGCTACAATGAGCAGTTCTTC. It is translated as CASSTGQGGYNEQFF. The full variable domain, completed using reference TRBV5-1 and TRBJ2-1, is KAGVTQTPRYLIKTRGQQVTLSCSPISGHRSVSWYQQTPGQGLQFLFEYFSETQRNKGNFPGRFSGRQFSNSRSEMNVSTLELGDSALYLCASSTGQGGYNEQFFGPGTRLTVL.

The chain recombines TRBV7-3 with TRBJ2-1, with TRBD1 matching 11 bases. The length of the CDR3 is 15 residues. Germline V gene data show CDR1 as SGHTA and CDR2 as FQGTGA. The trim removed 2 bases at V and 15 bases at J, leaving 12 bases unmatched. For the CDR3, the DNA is TGTGCCAGCAGCTTATCGGGACAGGGGGTCGCGGGAATGTTCTTC. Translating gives CASSLSGQGVAGMFF. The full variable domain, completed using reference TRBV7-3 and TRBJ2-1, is GAGVSQTPSNKVTEKGKYVELRCDPISGHTALYWYRQSLGQGPEFLIYFQGTGAADDSGLPNDRFFAVRPEGSVSTLKIQRTERGDSAVYLCASSLSGQGVAGMFFGPGTRLTVL.

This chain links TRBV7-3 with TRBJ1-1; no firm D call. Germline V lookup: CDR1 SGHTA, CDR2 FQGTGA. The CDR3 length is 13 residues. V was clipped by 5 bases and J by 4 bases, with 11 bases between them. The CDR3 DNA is TGTGCCAGCAGCCTCATAGAGGGCACTGAAGCTTTCTTT. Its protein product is CASSLIEGTEAFF.

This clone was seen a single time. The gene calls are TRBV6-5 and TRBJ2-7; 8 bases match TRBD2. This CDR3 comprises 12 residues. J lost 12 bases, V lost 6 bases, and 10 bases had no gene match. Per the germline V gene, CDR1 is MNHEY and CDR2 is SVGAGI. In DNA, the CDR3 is TGTGCCAGCAGCCTACGACTAGCGTTGCGGTACTTC. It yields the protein CASSLRLALRYF.

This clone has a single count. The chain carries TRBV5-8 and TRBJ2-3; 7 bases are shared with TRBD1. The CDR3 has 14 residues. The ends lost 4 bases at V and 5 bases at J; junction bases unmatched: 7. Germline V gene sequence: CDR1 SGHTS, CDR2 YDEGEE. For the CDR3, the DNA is TGTGCCAGCAGCCAACAGGGGTTGAGAGATACGCAGTATTTT. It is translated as CASSQQGLRDTQYF.

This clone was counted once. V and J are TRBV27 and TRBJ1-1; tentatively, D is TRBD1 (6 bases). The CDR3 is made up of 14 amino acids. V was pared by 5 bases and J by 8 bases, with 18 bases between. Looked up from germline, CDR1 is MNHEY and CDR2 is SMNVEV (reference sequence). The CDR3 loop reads CASSLRGGQLEAFF. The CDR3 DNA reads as TGTGCCAGCAGTCTCAGGGGTGGACAACTGGAAGCTTTCTTT.

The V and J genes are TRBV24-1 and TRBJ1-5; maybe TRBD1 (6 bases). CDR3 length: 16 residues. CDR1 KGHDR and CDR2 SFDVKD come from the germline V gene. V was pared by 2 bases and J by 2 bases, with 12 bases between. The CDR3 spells CATSDSGAGRNQPQHF. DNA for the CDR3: TGTGCCACCAGTGATTCAGGGGCTGGGCGCAATCAGCCCCAGCATTTT.

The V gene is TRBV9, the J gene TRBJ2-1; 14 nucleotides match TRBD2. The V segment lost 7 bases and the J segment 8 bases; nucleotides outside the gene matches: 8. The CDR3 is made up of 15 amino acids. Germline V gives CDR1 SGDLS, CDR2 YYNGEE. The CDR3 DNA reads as TGTGCCAGCGACCTCGGGACTAGCGGGAGCTATGAGCAGTTCTTC. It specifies CASDLGTSGSYEQFF.

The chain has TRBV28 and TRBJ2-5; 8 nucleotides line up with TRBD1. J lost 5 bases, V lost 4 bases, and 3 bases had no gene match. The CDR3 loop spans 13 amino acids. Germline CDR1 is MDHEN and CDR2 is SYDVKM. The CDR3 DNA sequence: TGTGCCAGCAGTTATACAGGGGGGGAGACCCAGTACTTC. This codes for CASSYTGGETQYF.